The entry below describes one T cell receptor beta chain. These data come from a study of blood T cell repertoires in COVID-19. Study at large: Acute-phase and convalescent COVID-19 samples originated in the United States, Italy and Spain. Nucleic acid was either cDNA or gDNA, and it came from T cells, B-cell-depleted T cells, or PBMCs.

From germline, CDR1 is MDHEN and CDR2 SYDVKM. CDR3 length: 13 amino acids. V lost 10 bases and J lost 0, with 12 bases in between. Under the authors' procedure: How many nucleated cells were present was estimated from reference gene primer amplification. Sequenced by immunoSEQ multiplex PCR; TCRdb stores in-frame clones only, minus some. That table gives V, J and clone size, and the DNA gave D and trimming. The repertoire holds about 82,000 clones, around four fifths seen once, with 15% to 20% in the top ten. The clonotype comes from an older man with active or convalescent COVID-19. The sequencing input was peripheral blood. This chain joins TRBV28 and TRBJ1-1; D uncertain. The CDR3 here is CATRGGLNTEAFF. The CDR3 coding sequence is TGTGCCACCCGGGGAGGACTGAACACTGAAGCTTTCTTT.